This is a list of T cell receptor beta chains from one sample in a study of control samples from healthy donors and cancer patients. Clones were read by immunoSEQ multiplex PCR, and TCRdb kept only the in-frame ones, dropping some. Of roughly 80,000 clones in the sample, more than 70% were seen once. The sequenced sample was blood. These receptors came from a woman in her fifties or sixties in good health. Each CDR3 is given with its conserved first and last residue. The D gene is left open where the match is weak. Clone size is not always given. Where it is, it says once, few, many or a class for expanded clones.

size: once
V: TRBV19
J: TRBJ1-4
D: TRBD1
DNA: TGTGCCAGTAGTATGGCGGGACAGAGGAAACTGTTTTTT
CDR3: CASSMAGQRKLFF

size: NA
V: TRBV18
J: TRBJ2-7
D: NA
DNA: TGTGCCAGCTCACCTAACCAGGACCCCTACGAGCAGTACTTC
CDR3: CASSPNQDPYEQYF

size: NA
V: TRBV3-1/TRBV3-2
J: TRBJ2-3
D: NA
DNA: TGTGCCAGCAGCCAAGACGCGGGGGCTAGCGGCACAGATACGCAGTATTTT
CDR3: CASSQDAGASGTDTQYF

size: NA
V: TRBV30
J: TRBJ1-1
D: NA
DNA: TGTGCCTGGAGTGTGGGGAACACTGAAGCTTTCTTT
CDR3: CAWSVGNTEAFF

size: NA
V: TRBV9
J: TRBJ1-6
D: NA
DNA: TGTGCCAGCAGCCCACGCGAGGGCTCCTATAATTCACCCCTCCACTTT
CDR3: CASSPREGSYNSPLHF

size: once
V: TRBV5-1
J: TRBJ1-3
D: NA
DNA: TGCGCCAGCAGCCGCCCCGGAGACAGCCGCTCTGGAAACACCATATATTTT
CDR3: CASSRPGDSRSGNTIYF

size: NA
V: TRBV14
J: TRBJ2-3
D: NA
DNA: TGTGCCAGCAGCTCCGGGACCCACGACAGGGATACGCAGTATTTT
CDR3: CASSSGTHDRDTQYF

size: once
V: TRBV6-5
J: TRBJ2-2
D: NA
DNA: TGTGCCAGCAGTTACTCTCCATCTTCGGAGGAGCTGTTTTTT
CDR3: CASSYSPSSEELFF

size: NA
V: TRBV5-8
J: TRBJ2-7
D: NA
DNA: TGTGCCAGCAGCTTGAGGAGAAACTCCTACGAGCAGTACTTC
CDR3: CASSLRRNSYEQYF

size: NA
V: TRBV7-8
J: TRBJ1-5
D: NA
DNA: TGTGCCAGCAGCTTGGAGAGGTCCGTGGTTGGTCAGCCCCAGCATTTT
CDR3: CASSLERSVVGQPQHF

size: NA
V: TRBV11-2
J: TRBJ2-3
D: TRBD2
DNA: TGTGCCAGCAGCTTTCGCGTTTTGCGGGGGATTATTAGCACAGATACGCAGTATTTT
CDR3: CASSFRVLRGIISTDTQYF

size: once
V: TRBV19
J: TRBJ2-7
D: NA
DNA: TGTGCCAGTTCTGATCCTTCGGGGGGCGGTTCCTACGAGCAGTACTTC
CDR3: CASSDPSGGGSYEQYF

size: NA
V: TRBV7-9
J: TRBJ2-3
D: TRBD2
DNA: TGTGCCAGCAGCTCAACTTCCACCGGAGCGGGGGGGCTAGTAGATACGCAGTATTTT
CDR3: CASSSTSTGAGGLVDTQYF

size: NA
V: TRBV19
J: TRBJ1-1
D: TRBD1
DNA: TGTGCCAGTAGTGCCATTAATACAGGGGGCGTAGCTGAAGCTTTCTTT
CDR3: CASSAINTGGVAEAFF

size: NA
V: TRBV2
J: TRBJ2-3
D: TRBD2
DNA: TGTGCCAGCAGCGGGGGGGTTTTTAGCACAGATACGCAGTATTTT
CDR3: CASSGGVFSTDTQYF

size: medium-sized
V: TRBV4-1
J: TRBJ1-1
D: NA
DNA: TGCGCCAGCAGCACTCGGCCCACCGAATCCCACACTGAAGCTTTCTTT
CDR3: CASSTRPTESHTEAFF

size: NA
V: TRBV3-1/TRBV3-2
J: TRBJ1-5
D: NA
DNA: TGTGCCAGCAGCCAAGGGACATCCCAGCATTTT
CDR3: CASSQGTSQHF

size: NA
V: TRBV7-2
J: TRBJ1-4
D: NA
DNA: TGTGCCAGCAGCTTTTTCAGGGAAAGTTGGCTGTTTTTT
CDR3: CASSFFRESWLFF

size: NA
V: TRBV24-1
J: TRBJ2-3
D: NA
DNA: TGTGCCATAGGGCACAGTGCTCAATTCACAGATACGCAGTATTTT
CDR3: CAIGHSAQFTDTQYF

size: NA
V: TRBV5-5
J: TRBJ1-5
D: NA
DNA: TGTGCCAGCAGCCCGTGGGCCCCTTCAAATCAGCCCCAGCATTTT
CDR3: CASSPWAPSNQPQHF

size: NA
V: TRBV5-4
J: TRBJ1-2
D: NA
DNA: TGTGCCAGCCCAGGAACAGGCCATGGCTACACCTTC
CDR3: CASPGTGHGYTF

size: NA
V: TRBV18
J: TRBJ1-6
D: TRBD1
DNA: TGTGCCAGCTCACCTTTTTCCGGGACAGGGGAGTATAATTCACCCCTCCACTTT
CDR3: CASSPFSGTGEYNSPLHF

size: NA
V: TRBV2
J: TRBJ1-2
D: NA
DNA: TGTGCCAGCAGTGAGGGGGGACCTAACTATGGCTACACCTTC
CDR3: CASSEGGPNYGYTF

size: NA
V: TRBV24-1
J: TRBJ2-7
D: TRBD2
DNA: TGTGCCACGGAAACCGCCGGGACTAGCGGATTGTTCGCCTACGAGCAGTACTTC
CDR3: CATETAGTSGLFAYEQYF

size: NA
V: TRBV27
J: TRBJ1-1
D: NA
DNA: TGTGCCAGCCGCGCCTACGGCCGGGTAGGAAACACTGAAGCTTTCTTT
CDR3: CASRAYGRVGNTEAFF

size: NA
V: TRBV7-9
J: TRBJ2-7
D: TRBD1
DNA: TGTGCCAGCAGCCGTAGGGGGACAGACACTACGCTGGAGCAGTACTTC
CDR3: CASSRRGTDTTLEQYF

size: NA
V: TRBV3-1/TRBV3-2
J: TRBJ2-2
D: NA
DNA: TGTGCCAGCAGCCAGGGGCAGGGCACCGGGGAGCTGTTTTTT
CDR3: CASSQGQGTGELFF

size: NA
V: TRBV3-1/TRBV3-2
J: TRBJ2-3
D: NA
DNA: TGTGCCAGCAGCCAAGACATCTCTAAGGCGGATATAAGACAGTATTTT
CDR3: CASSQDISKADIRQYF

size: few
V: TRBV9
J: TRBJ1-2
D: NA
DNA: TGTGCCAGCAGCGTATCACGTATCGATGGCTACACCTTC
CDR3: CASSVSRIDGYTF

size: NA
V: TRBV19
J: TRBJ1-1
D: NA
DNA: TGTGCCAGTAGTATAAACAGGAACACTGAAGCTTTCTTT
CDR3: CASSINRNTEAFF

size: NA
V: TRBV6-5
J: TRBJ1-1
D: TRBD1
DNA: TGTGCCAGCAGCTTCGACAGGGCTAACACTGAAGCTTTCTTT
CDR3: CASSFDRANTEAFF

size: NA
V: TRBV6-5
J: TRBJ1-1
D: NA
DNA: TGTGCCAGCCTTAGGTACAACACTGAAGCTTTCTTT
CDR3: CASLRYNTEAFF

size: NA
V: TRBV3-1/TRBV3-2
J: TRBJ1-1
D: NA
DNA: TGTGCCAGCAGCCAAGATTCAGCAGGTAGGATGGCTTTCTTT
CDR3: CASSQDSAGRMAFF

size: NA
V: TRBV5-1
J: TRBJ1-1
D: NA
DNA: TGCGCCAGCACCGGACCCGGGGTGAACACTGAAGCTTTCTTT
CDR3: CASTGPGVNTEAFF

size: NA
V: TRBV18
J: TRBJ1-5
D: NA
DNA: TGTGCCAGCTCACCGGACAGAAATCAGCCCCAGCATTTT
CDR3: CASSPDRNQPQHF

size: NA
V: TRBV29-1
J: TRBJ1-1
D: TRBD1
DNA: TGCAGCGTTGGTAAAGGGACAGCCAACACTGAAGCTTTCTTT
CDR3: CSVGKGTANTEAFF

size: NA
V: TRBV7-9
J: TRBJ1-1
D: NA
DNA: TGTGCCAGCAGCTTAATTACAGGGGAAGCTTTCTTT
CDR3: CASSLITGEAFF

size: once
V: TRBV7-2
J: TRBJ1-2
D: NA
DNA: TGTGCCAGCAGCTTAGTGGGGGGCGCAGGCTATGGCTACACCTTC
CDR3: CASSLVGGAGYGYTF

size: NA
V: TRBV24-1
J: TRBJ1-4
D: TRBD1
DNA: TGTGCCACCAGTGACCCTGGGACAGATGAAGAAAAACTGTTTTTT
CDR3: CATSDPGTDEEKLFF

size: NA
V: TRBV9
J: TRBJ1-5
D: NA
DNA: TGTGCCAGCAGCGTAGGAGTAGGGGGAGGTCAGCCCCAGCATTTT
CDR3: CASSVGVGGGQPQHF

size: NA
V: TRBV4-1
J: TRBJ1-1
D: NA
DNA: TGCGCCAGCAGCCAGTCTGCACTTATGAACACTGAAGCTTTCTTT
CDR3: CASSQSALMNTEAFF

size: NA
V: TRBV5-1
J: TRBJ1-2
D: NA
DNA: TGCGCCAGCAGCTTTGACACTTATAACGACTATGGCTACACCTTC
CDR3: CASSFDTYNDYGYTF

size: NA
V: TRBV3-1/TRBV3-2
J: TRBJ2-1
D: NA
DNA: TGTGCCAGCAGCCAAGTATTAAGGGGGGACTTATACAATGAGCAGTTCTTC
CDR3: CASSQVLRGDLYNEQFF

size: NA
V: TRBV5-4
J: TRBJ1-6
D: NA
DNA: TGTGCCAGCAGCTTGGCGGCACTGGACCCGAATTCACCCCTCCACTTT
CDR3: CASSLAALDPNSPLHF

size: NA
V: TRBV10-3
J: TRBJ2-6
D: NA
DNA: TGTGCCATCAGTGGTGGAGTAGTCTCTGGGGCCAACGTCCTGACTTTC
CDR3: CAISGGVVSGANVLTF

size: few
V: TRBV3-1/TRBV3-2
J: TRBJ1-1
D: TRBD1
DNA: TGTGCCAGCAGTCTTTTTACAGGGGACCCTGAAGCTTTCTTT
CDR3: CASSLFTGDPEAFF

size: once
V: TRBV28
J: TRBJ2-7
D: TRBD1
DNA: TGTGCCAGCAGTCCCGCCTATGGGACAGCCCTACGTGTAGAGCAGTACTTC
CDR3: CASSPAYGTALRVEQYF

size: NA
V: TRBV6-5
J: TRBJ1-1
D: TRBD1
DNA: TGTGCCAGCAGTATCTCAGGGGGCCTGGACACTGAAGCTTTCTTT
CDR3: CASSISGGLDTEAFF

size: NA
V: TRBV18
J: TRBJ2-6
D: TRBD1
DNA: TGTGCCAGCTCACCACTTCAGGGACAGGGTTCGGGGGCCAACGTCCTGACTTTC
CDR3: CASSPLQGQGSGANVLTF

size: once
V: TRBV7-9
J: TRBJ2-7
D: NA
DNA: TGTGCCAGCAGCCCCGAGGGGGGGGGTCGCTCCTACGAGCAGTACTTC
CDR3: CASSPEGGGRSYEQYF

size: once
V: TRBV12-5
J: TRBJ1-3
D: NA
DNA: TGTGCTAGTGGTCATGAGTCTGGAAACACCATATATTTT
CDR3: CASGHESGNTIYF

size: NA
V: TRBV12-5
J: TRBJ2-3
D: TRBD2
DNA: TGTGCTAGTGGTTTGGGACTAGCGGGGTTAACAGATACGCAGTATTTT
CDR3: CASGLGLAGLTDTQYF

size: NA
V: TRBV11-2
J: TRBJ1-4
D: NA
DNA: TGTGCCAGCAGCTTAGTAGCGAATGAAAAACTGTTTTTT
CDR3: CASSLVANEKLFF

size: NA
V: TRBV15
J: TRBJ1-1
D: NA
DNA: TGTGCCACCAGCAGAGATAGGGATTCCGGGGGCAAATACACTGAAGCTTTCTTT
CDR3: CATSRDRDSGGKYTEAFF

size: NA
V: TRBV20-1
J: TRBJ1-2
D: NA
DNA: TGCAGTGCTAGGATTCCCGACGGCTACACCTTC
CDR3: CSARIPDGYTF

size: few
V: TRBV10-3
J: TRBJ2-3
D: TRBD2
DNA: TGTGCCATCGCTAGCGGGGGCCCGACAGATACGCAGTATTTT
CDR3: CAIASGGPTDTQYF

size: NA
V: TRBV18
J: TRBJ1-1
D: NA
DNA: TGTGCCAGCTCACCTCCTAACCAGGGTGGTGCTTTCTTT
CDR3: CASSPPNQGGAFF